These 15 T cell receptor beta chains were all obtained from the same sample, sequenced in a study of blood T cell repertoires in COVID-19. The repertoire was sequenced with immunoSEQ multiplex PCR; TCRdb's copy has only in-frame clones and lacks some. This table has fewer than 350,000 clones, approximately 86% appearing once. Sequencing was carried out using peripheral blood. The receptor source for this set is a woman between 25 and 40 years old who had recovered from COVID-19.

The chain uses TRBV10-3 and TRBJ1-1, with 8 bases identical to TRBD1. Germline V gene sequence: CDR1 ENHRY, CDR2 SYGVKD. After removal of 6 bases from V and 5 bases from J, the junction contained 8 bases not matched to a gene. CDR3 length equals 14 residues. CDR3 loop: CAIRSDRGGTEAFF. The CDR3 coding sequence is TGTGCCATCAGAAGCGACAGGGGAGGGACTGAAGCTTTCTTT.

This chain joins TRBV6-5 and TRBJ2-7; D may be TRBD2 (6 bases). V lost 8 bases, J lost 0 bases, and 14 bases lay in between. The CDR3 covers 14 residues. Germline loops: CDR1 MNHEY, CDR2 SVGAGI. The DNA for the CDR3 is TGTGCCAGCTTGGAGGGAGGAAACTCCTACGAGCAGTACTTC. Its protein is CASLEGGNSYEQYF.

In DNA, the CDR3 is TGTGCCAGCAGCATAACAGGGGGTAACTATGGCTACACCTTC. Translation gives CASSITGGNYGYTF. The rearrangement links TRBV5-4 to TRBJ1-2; 8 positions agree with TRBD1. Germline CDR1 reads SGHNT; CDR2 reads YYREEE (reference sequence). The CDR3 contains 14 residues. V lost 4 bases to trimming and J lost 1 base; unmatched junction nucleotides: 3.

V is TRBV3-1 (or the pseudogene TRBV3-2) and J is TRBJ2-1; 9 bases are a match to TRBD2. Germline V gene sequence: CDR1 LGHDT, CDR2 YNNKEL (reference sequence). The J segment lost 10 bases and the V segment lost 1 base, leaving 23 bases of the junction unmatched. The CDR3 runs to 20 residues. The DNA for the CDR3 is TGTGCCAGCAGCCAAGTATTTGGCGGGAGGGCCCTCAGGGACCTTGAGGAGCAGTTCTTC. Residues: CASSQVFGGRALRDLEEQFF.

This CDR3 reads CASSLTGGGQPQHF. The CDR3 coding sequence is TGTGCCAGTAGTTTAACAGGGGGAGGGCAGCCCCAGCATTTT. The chain has TRBV19 and TRBJ1-5, with 8 bases that match TRBD1. Germline V CDR1 and CDR2: LNHDA, SQIVND (reference sequence). Losses at the gene ends were 5 bases for V and 7 bases for J; bases not matched to a gene: 7. CDR3 length: 14 residues.

The chain couples TRBV5-5 to TRBJ1-1; a possible D gene is TRBD1 (5 bases). Germline loops: CDR1 SGHKS, CDR2 YYEKEE (reference sequence). This CDR3 spans 13 amino acids. Trimming left V 4 bases short and J 6 bases short, with 13 bases between. In nucleotides, the CDR3 is TGTGCCAGCAGCCCCACAGCGGGGGCTGAAGCTTTCTTT. It specifies CASSPTAGAEAFF. The full variable domain, in which reference TRBV5-5 and TRBJ1-1 provide the parts outside the CDR3, is DAGVTQSPTHLIKTRGQQVTLRCSPISGHKSVSWYQQVLGQGPQFIFQYYEKEERGRGNFPDRFSARQFPNYSSELNVNALLLGDSALYLCASSPTAGAEAFFGQGTRLTVV.

V gene TRBV4-2 combines with J gene TRBJ1-5; D not certain. V dropped 3 bases and J dropped 3 bases, with 12 bases sitting between them. This CDR3 contains 15 residues. Germline V gene data show CDR1 as LGHNA and CDR2 as YNFKEQ. The CDR3 sequence: CASSHESGANQPQHF. The CDR3 DNA follows: TGTGCCAGCAGCCATGAGTCAGGCGCCAATCAGCCCCAGCATTTT.

This chain links TRBV7-2 with TRBJ2-5; 8 positions agree with TRBD1. The CDR3 runs to 16 residues. Germline values: CDR1 SGHTA, CDR2 FQGNSA. The V segment lost 2 bases and the J segment 6 bases; nucleotides outside the gene matches: 11. The DNA for the CDR3 is TGTGCCAGCAGCTTAACGGGGACAGGCCGAATGAAGACCCAGTACTTC. Protein: CASSLTGTGRMKTQYF.

The chain is built from TRBV28 and TRBJ2-1, with TRBD2 identical over 7 bases. From germline, CDR1 is MDHEN and CDR2 SYDVKM. The trim removed 7 bases at V and 5 bases at J, leaving 14 bases unmatched. The CDR3 is made up of 16 amino acids. The CDR3 reads CASTLGSGISNNEQFF. The CDR3 bases are TGTGCCAGCACCCTGGGCAGCGGGATATCTAACAATGAGCAGTTCTTC.

The V and J genes are TRBV21-1 and TRBJ1-2. TRBV21-1 is labeled a pseudogene. The CDR3 sequence is 13 residues long. The CDR3 coding sequence is TGTGCCAGCAATTGTGGTGGGAGATACGGCTACACCTTC. Protein: CASNCGGRYGYTF.

J is TRBJ2-7 and V is TRBV10-3; weak D call: TRBD1 (6 bases). Germline CDR1 and CDR2: ENHRY and SYGVKD. With 5 bases removed from V and 3 bases from J, the gap between germline ends came to 11 bases. This CDR3 contains 13 residues. The CDR3 DNA follows: TGTGCCATCAGTCGGGACACCAACTACGAGCAGTACTTC. Protein product: CAISRDTNYEQYF.

The rearrangement joins TRBV4-1 to TRBJ1-1; 9 nucleotides agree with TRBD1. Per germline, CDR1 MGHRA and CDR2 YSYEKL. This CDR3 contains 15 residues. J lost 4 bases, V lost 1 base, and 4 bases had no gene match. This CDR3 is CASSQAGQGITEAFF. For the CDR3, the DNA is TGCGCCAGCAGCCAAGCGGGACAGGGTATCACTGAAGCTTTCTTT.

The chain is built from TRBV29-1 and TRBJ1-2; 7 positions agree with TRBD1. V was clipped by 0 bases and J by 4 bases; unmatched bases: 2. The CDR3 sequence is 13 residues long. The germline V gene has CDR1 SQVTM and CDR2 ANQGSEA. The chain's CDR3 is CSVEDRDSYGYTF. As DNA, the CDR3 is TGCAGCGTTGAAGATCGGGACAGCTATGGCTACACCTTC. Combining the CDR3 with reference TRBV29-1 and TRBJ1-2 gives the whole variable domain SAVISQKPSRDICQRGTSLTIQCQVDSQVTMMFWYRQQPGQSLTLIATANQGSEATYESGFVIDKFPISRPNLTFSTLTVSNMSPEDSSIYLCSVEDRDSYGYTFGSGTRLTVV.

The CDR3 protein is CSVEDHTGARNTIYF. The CDR3 nucleotides are TGCAGCGTTGAAGATCACACAGGGGCTAGAAACACCATATATTTT. V usage is TRBV29-1 and J usage is TRBJ1-3; 7 bases align to TRBD1. J was trimmed by 5 bases and V by 0 bases; bases with no gene match: 7. The CDR3 contains 15 residues. Germline V CDR1 and CDR2: SQVTM, ANQGSEA.

DNA for the CDR3: TGTGCCAGCAGCTTAGGACTAGCGCAAGAGACCCAGTACTTC. This codes for CASSLGLAQETQYF. This chain joins TRBV9 and TRBJ2-5; the match to TRBD2 covers 9 bases. This CDR3 spans 14 amino acids. The ends lost 4 bases at V and 2 bases at J; junction bases unmatched: 3. Germline loops: CDR1 SGDLS, CDR2 YYNGEE.